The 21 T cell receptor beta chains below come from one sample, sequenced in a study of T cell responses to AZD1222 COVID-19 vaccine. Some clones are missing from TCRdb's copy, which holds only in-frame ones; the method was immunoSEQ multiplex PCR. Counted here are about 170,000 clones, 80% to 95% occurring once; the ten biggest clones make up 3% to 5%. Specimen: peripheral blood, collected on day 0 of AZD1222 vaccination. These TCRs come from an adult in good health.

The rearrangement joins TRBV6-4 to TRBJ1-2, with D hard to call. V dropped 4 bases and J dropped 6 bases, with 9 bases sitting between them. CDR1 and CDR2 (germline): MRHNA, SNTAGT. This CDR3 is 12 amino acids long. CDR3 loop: CASSAPVHGYTF. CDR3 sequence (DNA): TGTGCCAGCAGTGCCCCAGTGCATGGCTACACCTTC.

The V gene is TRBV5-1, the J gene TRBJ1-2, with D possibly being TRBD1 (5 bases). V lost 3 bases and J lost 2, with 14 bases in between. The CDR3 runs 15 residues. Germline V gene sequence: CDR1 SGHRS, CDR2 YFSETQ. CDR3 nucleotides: TGCGCCAGCAGCTGGTCCGGGACGGTAAACTATGGCTACACCTTC. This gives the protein CASSWSGTVNYGYTF.

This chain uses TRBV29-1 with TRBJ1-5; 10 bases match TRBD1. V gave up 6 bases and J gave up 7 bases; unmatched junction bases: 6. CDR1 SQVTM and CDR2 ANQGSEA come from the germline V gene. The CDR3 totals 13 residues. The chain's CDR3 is CSVRTGGIQPQHF. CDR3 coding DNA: TGCAGCGTCAGGACAGGGGGGATCCAGCCCCAGCATTTT.

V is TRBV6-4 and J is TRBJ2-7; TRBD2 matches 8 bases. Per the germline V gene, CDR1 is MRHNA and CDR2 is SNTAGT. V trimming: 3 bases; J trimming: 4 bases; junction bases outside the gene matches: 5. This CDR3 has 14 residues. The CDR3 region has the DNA TGTGCCAGCAGTGAAGTAGCGGGAAATTACGAGCAGTACTTC. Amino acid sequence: CASSEVAGNYEQYF.

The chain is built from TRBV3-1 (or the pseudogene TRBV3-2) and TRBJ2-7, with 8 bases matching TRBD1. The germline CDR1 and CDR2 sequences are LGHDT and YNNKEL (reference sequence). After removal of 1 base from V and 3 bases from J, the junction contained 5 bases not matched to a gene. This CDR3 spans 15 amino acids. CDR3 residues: CASSQAAGGFYEQYF. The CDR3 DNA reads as TGTGCCAGCAGCCAAGCGGCAGGGGGCTTCTACGAGCAGTACTTC.

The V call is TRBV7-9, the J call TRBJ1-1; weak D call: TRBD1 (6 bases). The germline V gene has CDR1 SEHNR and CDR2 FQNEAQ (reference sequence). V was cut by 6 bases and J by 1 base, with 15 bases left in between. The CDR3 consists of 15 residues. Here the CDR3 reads CASRGSGTPNTEAFF. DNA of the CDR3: TGTGCCAGCAGGGGCTCCGGGACACCGAACACTGAAGCTTTCTTT.

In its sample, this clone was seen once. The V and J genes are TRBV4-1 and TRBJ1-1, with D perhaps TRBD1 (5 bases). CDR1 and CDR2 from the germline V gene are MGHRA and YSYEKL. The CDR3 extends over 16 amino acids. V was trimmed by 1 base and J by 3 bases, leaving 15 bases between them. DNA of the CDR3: TGCGCCAGCAGCCAAGCGGGCCGACTGGGGGACACTGAAGCTTTCTTT. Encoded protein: CASSQAGRLGDTEAFF.

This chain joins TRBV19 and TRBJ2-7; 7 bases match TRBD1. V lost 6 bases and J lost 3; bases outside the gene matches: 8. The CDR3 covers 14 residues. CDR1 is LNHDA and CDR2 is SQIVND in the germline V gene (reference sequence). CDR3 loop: CASSPGQFFYEQYF. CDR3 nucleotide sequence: TGTGCCAGTAGCCCGGGACAGTTTTTCTACGAGCAGTACTTC.

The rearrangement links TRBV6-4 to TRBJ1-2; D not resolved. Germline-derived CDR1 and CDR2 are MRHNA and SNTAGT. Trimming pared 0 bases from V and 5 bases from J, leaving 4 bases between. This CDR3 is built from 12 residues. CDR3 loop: CASSDSKYGYTF. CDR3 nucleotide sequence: TGTGCCAGCAGTGACTCCAAATATGGCTACACCTTC.

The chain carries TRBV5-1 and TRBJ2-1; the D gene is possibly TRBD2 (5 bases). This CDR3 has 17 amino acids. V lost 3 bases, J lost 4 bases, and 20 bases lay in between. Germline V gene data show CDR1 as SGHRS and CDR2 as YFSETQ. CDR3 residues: CASSSSVGSLGYNEQFF. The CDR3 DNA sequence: TGCGCCAGCAGCTCCTCTGTGGGGAGCTTGGGGTACAATGAGCAGTTCTTC.

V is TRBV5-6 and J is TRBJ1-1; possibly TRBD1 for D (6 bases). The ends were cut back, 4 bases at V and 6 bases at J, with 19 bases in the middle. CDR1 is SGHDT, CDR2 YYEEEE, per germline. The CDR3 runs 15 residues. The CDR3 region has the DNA TGTGCCAGCAGCAGGGGGACGGGGTTAGTCGCTGAAGCTTTCTTT. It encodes CASSRGTGLVAEAFF.

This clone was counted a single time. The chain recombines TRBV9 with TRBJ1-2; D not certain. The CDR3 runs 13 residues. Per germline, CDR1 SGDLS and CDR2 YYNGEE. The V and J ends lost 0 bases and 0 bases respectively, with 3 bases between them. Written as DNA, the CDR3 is TGTGCCAGCAGCGTAGTGGCTAACTATGGCTACACCTTC. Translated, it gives CASSVVANYGYTF.

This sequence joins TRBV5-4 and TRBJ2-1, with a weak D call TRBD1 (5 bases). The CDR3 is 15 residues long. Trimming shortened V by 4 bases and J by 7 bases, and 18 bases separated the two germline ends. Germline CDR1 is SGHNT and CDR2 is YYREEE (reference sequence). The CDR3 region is CASSPNRRLGNEQFF. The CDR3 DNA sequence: TGTGCCAGCAGCCCAAACAGGCGGCTAGGGAATGAGCAGTTCTTC.

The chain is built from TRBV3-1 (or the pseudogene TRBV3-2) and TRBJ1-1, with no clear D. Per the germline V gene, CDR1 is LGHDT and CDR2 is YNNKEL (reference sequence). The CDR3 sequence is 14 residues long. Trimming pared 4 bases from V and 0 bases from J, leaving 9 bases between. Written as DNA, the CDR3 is TGTGCCAGCAGCCTGGGATTCATGAACACTGAAGCTTTCTTT. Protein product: CASSLGFMNTEAFF.

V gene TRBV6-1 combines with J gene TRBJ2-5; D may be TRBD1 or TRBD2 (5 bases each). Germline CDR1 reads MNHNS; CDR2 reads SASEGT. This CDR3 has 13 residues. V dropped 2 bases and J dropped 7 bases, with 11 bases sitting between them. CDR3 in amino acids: CASSERGDRTQYF. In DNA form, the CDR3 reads TGTGCCAGCAGTGAACGAGGGGATCGGACCCAGTACTTC.

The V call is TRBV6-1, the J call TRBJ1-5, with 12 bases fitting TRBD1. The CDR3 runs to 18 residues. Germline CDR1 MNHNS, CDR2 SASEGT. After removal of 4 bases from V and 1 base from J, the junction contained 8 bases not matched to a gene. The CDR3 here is CASSVGTGGFRSNQPQHF. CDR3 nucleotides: TGTGCCAGCAGTGTTGGGACAGGGGGCTTTAGGAGCAATCAGCCCCAGCATTTT.

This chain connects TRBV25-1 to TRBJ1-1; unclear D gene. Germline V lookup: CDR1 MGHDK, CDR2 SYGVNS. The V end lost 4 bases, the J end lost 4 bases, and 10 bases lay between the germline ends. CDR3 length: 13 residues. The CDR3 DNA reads TGTGCCAGCAGTGGATATGGGCGCACTGAAGCTTTCTTT. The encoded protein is CASSGYGRTEAFF.

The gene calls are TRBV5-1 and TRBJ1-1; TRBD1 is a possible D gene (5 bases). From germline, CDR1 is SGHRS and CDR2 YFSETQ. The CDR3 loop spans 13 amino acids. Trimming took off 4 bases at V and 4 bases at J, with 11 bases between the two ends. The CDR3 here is CASSNAGSTEAFF. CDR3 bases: TGCGCCAGCAGCAATGCAGGGAGCACTGAAGCTTTCTTT.

The CDR3, as DNA: TGTGCCACCTATTATTTTCGGGGGGCGAAGTATGGCTACACCTTC. As protein: CATYYFRGAKYGYTF. The chain recombines TRBV6-5 with TRBJ1-2; weak D call: TRBD1 (6 bases). Trimming stripped 10 bases from V and 5 bases from J, with 23 bases between. The CDR3 extends over 15 amino acids. The germline CDR1 and CDR2 sequences are MNHEY and SVGAGI.

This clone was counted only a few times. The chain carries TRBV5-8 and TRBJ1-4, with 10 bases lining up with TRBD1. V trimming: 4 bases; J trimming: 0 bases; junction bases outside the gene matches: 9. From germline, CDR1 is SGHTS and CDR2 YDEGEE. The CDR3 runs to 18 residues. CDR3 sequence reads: CASSVRDRGVATNEKLFF. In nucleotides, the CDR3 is TGTGCCAGCAGCGTCCGGGACAGGGGCGTTGCAACTAATGAAAAACTGTTTTTT.

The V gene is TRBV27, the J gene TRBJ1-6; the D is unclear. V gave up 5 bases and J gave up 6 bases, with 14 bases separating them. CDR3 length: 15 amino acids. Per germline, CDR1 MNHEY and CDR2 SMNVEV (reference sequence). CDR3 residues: CASSGRVVSNSPLHF. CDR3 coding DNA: TGTGCCAGCAGTGGTAGGGTAGTCTCTAATTCACCCCTCCACTTT.